This T cell receptor (beta chain) is from a study of cytomegalovirus exposure and HLA in healthy donors. Across the study: There were roughly 120 million unique TCR beta sequences, drawn from 200 million or so T cells, in an earlier analysis.

For this clone: Its antigen remains unidentified.

Study-level points and caveats: There was a cluster of highly shared sequence variants that was likely a sequencing artifact. Investigators reported approximately 150 TCR beta chains as tied to cytomegalovirus.

The PCR made use of 60 Vbeta and 13 Jbeta primers. Data came from immunoSEQ multiplex PCR; TCRdb stores just in-frame clones and leaves some out. The sample carries around 130,000 clones, 80% recorded once. The source material was PBMCs. The TCR comes from a woman in her thirties or forties in good health and CMV-seronegative.

CDR3 sequence: CASRSATGNTEAFF. CDR3 coding DNA: TGCGCCAGCAGATCTGCCACGGGGAACACTGAAGCTTTCTTT. The rearrangement joins TRBV5-1 to TRBJ1-1; D is uncertain. Germline lookup yields CDR1 SGHRS and CDR2 YFSETQ. CDR3 length: 14 residues. The germline V and J ends were trimmed by 5 bases and 1 base, with 12 bases remaining between them.